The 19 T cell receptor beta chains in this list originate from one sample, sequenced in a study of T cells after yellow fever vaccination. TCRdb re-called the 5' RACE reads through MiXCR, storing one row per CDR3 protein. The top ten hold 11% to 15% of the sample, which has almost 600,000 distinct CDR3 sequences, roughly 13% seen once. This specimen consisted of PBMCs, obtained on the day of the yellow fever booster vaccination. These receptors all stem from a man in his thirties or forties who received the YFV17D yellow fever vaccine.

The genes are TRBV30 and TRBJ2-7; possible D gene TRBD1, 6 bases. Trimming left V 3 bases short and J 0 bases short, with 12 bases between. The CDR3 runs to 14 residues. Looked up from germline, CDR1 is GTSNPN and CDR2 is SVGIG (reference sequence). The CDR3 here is CAWRTGPTSYEQYF. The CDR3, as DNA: TGTGCCTGGAGGACAGGCCCGACCTCCTACGAGCAGTACTTC.

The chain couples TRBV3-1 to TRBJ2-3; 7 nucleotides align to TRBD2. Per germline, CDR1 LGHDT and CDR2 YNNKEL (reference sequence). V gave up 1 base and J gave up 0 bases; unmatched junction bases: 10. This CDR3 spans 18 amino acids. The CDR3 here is CASSQGTSRRLSTDTQYF. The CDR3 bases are TGTGCCAGCAGCCAAGGGACTAGTCGGAGGCTCAGCACAGATACGCAGTATTTT.

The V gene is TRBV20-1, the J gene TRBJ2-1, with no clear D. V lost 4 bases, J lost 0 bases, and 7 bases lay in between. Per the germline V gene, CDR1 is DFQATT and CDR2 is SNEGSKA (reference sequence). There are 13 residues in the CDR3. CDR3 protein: CSAKRHSYNEQFF. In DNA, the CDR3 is TGCAGTGCTAAACGACACTCCTACAATGAGCAGTTCTTC.

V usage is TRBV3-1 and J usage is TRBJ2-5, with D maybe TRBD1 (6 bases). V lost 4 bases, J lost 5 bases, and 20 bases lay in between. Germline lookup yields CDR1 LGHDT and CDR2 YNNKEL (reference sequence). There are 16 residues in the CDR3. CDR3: CASSPLTGTLTETQYF. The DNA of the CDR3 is TGTGCCAGCAGCCCCCTCACAGGGACACTTACGGAGACCCAGTACTTC.

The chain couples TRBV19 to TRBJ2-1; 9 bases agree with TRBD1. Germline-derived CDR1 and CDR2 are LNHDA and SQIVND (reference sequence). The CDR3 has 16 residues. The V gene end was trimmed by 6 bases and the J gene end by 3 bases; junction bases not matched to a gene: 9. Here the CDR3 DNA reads TGTGCCAGTAGCGCACGGGACAGGGTGGACTACAATGAGCAGTTCTTC. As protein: CASSARDRVDYNEQFF.

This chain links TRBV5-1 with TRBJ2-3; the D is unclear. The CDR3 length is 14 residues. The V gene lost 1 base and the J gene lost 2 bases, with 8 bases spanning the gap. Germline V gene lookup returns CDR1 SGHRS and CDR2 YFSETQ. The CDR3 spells CASSLQALTDTQYF. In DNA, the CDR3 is TGCGCCAGCAGCTTGCAGGCCCTCACAGATACGCAGTATTTT.

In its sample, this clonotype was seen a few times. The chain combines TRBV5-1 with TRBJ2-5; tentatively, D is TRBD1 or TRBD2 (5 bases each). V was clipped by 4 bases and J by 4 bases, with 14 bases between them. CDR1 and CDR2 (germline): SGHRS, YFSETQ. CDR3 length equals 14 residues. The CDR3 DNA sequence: TGCGCCAGCAGCCCTCCAGGGACCTCAGAGACCCAGTACTTC. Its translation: CASSPPGTSETQYF.

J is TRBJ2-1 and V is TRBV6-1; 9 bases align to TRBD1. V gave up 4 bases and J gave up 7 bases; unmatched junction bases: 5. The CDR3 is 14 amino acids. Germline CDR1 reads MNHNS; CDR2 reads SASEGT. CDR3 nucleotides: TGTGCCAGCAGTGGGACAGGGGCTCTGAATGAGCAGTTCTTC. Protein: CASSGTGALNEQFF.

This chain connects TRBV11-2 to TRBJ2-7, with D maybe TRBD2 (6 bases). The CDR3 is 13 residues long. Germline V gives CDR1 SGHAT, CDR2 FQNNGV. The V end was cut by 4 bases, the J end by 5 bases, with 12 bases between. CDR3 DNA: TGTGCCAGCAGCTCGGGAGTCAAGGACGAGCAGTACTTC. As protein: CASSSGVKDEQYF.

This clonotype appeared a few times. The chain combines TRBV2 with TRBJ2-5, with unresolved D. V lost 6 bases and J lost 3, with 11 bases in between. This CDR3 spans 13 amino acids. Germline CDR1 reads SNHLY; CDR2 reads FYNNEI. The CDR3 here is CASRALVEETQYF. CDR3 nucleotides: TGTGCCAGCAGGGCCCTTGTAGAAGAGACCCAGTACTTC.

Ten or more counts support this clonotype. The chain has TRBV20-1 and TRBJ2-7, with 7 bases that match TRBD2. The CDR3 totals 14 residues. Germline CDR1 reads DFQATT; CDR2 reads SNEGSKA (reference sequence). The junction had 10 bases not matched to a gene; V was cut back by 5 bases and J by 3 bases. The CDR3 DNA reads TGCAGTGCTCCCCTGACTAGCCACGGCTACGAGCAGTACTTC. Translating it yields CSAPLTSHGYEQYF.

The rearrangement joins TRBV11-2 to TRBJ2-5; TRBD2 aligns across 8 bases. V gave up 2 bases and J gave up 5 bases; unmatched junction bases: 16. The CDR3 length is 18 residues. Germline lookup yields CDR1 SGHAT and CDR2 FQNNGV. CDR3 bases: TGTGCCAGCAGCTTAACCGGTAGCCCGGCGGGAGGCAGGGAGACCCAGTACTTC. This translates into CASSLTGSPAGGRETQYF.

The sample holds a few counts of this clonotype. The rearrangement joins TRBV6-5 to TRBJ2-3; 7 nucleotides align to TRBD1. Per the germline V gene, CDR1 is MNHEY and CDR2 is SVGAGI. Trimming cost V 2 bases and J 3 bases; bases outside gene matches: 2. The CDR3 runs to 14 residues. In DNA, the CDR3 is TGTGCCAGCAGTTACGGGGACAGTACAGATACGCAGTATTTT. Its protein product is CASSYGDSTDTQYF.

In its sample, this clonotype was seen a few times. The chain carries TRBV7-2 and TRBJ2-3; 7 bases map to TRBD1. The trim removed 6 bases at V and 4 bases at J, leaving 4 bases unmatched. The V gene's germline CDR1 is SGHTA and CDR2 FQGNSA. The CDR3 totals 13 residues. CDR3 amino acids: CASSSTGADTQYF. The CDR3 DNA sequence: TGTGCCAGCAGTTCTACAGGGGCAGATACGCAGTATTTT. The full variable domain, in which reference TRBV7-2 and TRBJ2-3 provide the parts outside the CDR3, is GAGVSQSPSNKVTEKGKDVELRCDPISGHTALYWYRQSLGQGLEFLIYFQGNSAPDKSGLPSDRFSAERTGGSVSTLTIQRTQQEDSAVYLCASSSTGADTQYFGPGTRLTVL.

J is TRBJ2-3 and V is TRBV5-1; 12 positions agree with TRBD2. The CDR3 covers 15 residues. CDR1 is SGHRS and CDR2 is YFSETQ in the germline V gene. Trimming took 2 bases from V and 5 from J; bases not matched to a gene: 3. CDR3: CASSLQLAGGDTQYF. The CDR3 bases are TGCGCCAGCAGCTTACAACTAGCGGGAGGAGATACGCAGTATTTT.

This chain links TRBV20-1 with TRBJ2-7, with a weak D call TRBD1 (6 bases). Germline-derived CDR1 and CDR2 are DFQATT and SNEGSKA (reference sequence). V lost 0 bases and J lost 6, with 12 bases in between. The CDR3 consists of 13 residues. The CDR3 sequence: CSARDLQGAEQYF. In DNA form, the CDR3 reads TGCAGTGCTAGAGATCTACAGGGAGCCGAGCAGTACTTC.

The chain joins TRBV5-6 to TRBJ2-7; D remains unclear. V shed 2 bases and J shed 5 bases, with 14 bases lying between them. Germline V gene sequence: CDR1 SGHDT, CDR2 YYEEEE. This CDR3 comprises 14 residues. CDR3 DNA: TGTGCCAGCAGCTTTGGGATATTTTCAGACGAGCAGTACTTC. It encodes CASSFGIFSDEQYF.

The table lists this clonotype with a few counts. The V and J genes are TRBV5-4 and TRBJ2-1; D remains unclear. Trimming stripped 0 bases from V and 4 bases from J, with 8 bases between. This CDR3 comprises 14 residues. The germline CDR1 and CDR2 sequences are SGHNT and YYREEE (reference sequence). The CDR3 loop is CASSLDSRYNEQFF. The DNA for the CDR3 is TGTGCCAGCAGCTTGGACTCCCGTTACAATGAGCAGTTCTTC.

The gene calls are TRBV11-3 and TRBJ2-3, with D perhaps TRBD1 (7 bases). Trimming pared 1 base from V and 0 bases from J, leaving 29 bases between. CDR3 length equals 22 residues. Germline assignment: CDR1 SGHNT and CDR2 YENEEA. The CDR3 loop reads CASSLGGLGTVVLAGSTDTQYF. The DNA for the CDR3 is TGTGCCAGCAGCTTAGGAGGGTTGGGGACAGTCGTCCTGGCGGGAAGCACAGATACGCAGTATTTT.